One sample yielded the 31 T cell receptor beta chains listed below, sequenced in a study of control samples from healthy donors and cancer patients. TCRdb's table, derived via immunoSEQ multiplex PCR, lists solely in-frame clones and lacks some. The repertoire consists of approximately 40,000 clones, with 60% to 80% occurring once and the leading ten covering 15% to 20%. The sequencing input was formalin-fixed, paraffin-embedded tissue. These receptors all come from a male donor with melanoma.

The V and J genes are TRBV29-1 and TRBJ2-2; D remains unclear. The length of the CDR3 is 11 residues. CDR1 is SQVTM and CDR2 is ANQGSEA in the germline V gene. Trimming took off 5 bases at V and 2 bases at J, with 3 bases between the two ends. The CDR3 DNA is TGCAGCGTTTTTAACACCGGGGAGCTGTTTTTT. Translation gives CSVFNTGELFF.

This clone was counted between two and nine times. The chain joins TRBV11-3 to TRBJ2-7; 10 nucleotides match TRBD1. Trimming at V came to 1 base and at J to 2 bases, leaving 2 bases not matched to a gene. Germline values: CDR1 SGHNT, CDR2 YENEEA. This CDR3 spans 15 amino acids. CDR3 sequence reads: CASSLAGTGAYEQYF. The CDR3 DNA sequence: TGTGCCAGCAGCTTAGCCGGGACAGGGGCCTACGAGCAGTACTTC. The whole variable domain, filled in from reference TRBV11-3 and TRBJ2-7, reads EAGVVQSPRYKIIEKKQPVAFWCNPISGHNTLYWYLQNLGQGPELLIRYENEEAVDDSQLPKDRFSAERLKGVDSTLKIQPAELGDSAVYLCASSLAGTGAYEQYFGPGTRLTVT.

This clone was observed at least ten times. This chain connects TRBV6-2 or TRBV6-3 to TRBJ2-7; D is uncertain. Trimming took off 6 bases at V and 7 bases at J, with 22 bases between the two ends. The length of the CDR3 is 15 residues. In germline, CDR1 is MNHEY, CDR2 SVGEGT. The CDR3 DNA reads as TGTGCCAGCAGCCCCCAGGCAGTACAGTCCTGGGAGCAGTACTTC. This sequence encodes CASSPQAVQSWEQYF.

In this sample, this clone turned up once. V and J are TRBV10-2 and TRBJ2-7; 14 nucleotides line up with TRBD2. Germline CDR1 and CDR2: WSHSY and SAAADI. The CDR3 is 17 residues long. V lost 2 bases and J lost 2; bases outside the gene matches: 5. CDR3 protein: CASSENPGLAGAYEQYF. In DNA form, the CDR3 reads TGCGCCAGCAGTGAGAACCCGGGACTAGCGGGGGCCTACGAGCAGTACTTC.

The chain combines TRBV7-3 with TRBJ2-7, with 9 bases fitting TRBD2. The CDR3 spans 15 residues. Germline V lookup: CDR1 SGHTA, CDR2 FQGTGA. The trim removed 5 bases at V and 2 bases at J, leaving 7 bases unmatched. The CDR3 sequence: CASSPQREVTYEQYF. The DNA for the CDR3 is TGTGCCAGCAGCCCACAGCGGGAGGTGACCTACGAGCAGTACTTC.

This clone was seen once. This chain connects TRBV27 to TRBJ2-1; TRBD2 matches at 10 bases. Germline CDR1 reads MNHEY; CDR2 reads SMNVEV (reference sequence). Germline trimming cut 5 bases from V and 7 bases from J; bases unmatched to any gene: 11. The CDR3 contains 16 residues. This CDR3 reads CASSAGRLAGPNEQFF. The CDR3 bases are TGTGCCAGCAGTGCAGGCAGACTAGCGGGCCCGAATGAGCAGTTCTTC.

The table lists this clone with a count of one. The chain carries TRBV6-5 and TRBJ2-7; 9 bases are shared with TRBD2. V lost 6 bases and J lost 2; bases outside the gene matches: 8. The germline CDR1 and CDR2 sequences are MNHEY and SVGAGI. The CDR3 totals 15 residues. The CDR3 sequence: CASSYLAGPPYEQYF. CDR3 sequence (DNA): TGTGCCAGCAGCTACCTAGCGGGACCACCCTACGAGCAGTACTTC.

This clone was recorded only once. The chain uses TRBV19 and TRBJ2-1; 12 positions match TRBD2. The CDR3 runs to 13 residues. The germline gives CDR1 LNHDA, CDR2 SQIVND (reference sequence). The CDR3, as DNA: TGTGCTAGTGTGTGGGGACTAGCGGGTGAGCAGTTCTTC. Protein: CASVWGLAGEQFF.

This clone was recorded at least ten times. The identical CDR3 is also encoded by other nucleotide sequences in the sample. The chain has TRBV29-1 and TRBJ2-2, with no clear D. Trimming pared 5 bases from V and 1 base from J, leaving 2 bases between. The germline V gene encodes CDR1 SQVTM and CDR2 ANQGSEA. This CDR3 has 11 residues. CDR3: CSVKNTGELFF. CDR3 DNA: TGCAGCGTTAAGAACACCGGGGAGCTGTTTTTT.

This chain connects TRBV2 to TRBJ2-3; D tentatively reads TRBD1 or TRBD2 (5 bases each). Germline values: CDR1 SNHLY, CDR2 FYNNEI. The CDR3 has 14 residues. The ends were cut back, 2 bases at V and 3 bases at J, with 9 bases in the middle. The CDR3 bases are TGTGCCAGCAGTGAAAGTGGGGGTACAGATACGCAGTATTTT. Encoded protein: CASSESGGTDTQYF.

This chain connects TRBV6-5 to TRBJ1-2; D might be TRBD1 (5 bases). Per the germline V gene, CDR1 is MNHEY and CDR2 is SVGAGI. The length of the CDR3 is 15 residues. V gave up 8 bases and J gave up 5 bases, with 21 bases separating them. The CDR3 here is CASRPTAGGDYGYTF. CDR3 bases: TGTGCCAGCCGTCCCACGGCGGGGGGGGATTATGGCTACACCTTC.

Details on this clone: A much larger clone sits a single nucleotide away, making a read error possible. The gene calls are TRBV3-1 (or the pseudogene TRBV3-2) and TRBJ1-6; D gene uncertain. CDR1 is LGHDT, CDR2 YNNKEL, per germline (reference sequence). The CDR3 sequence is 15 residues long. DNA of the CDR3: TGTGCCAGCAGCTATGGGCCAGGAGATAATTCACCCTTCCACTTT. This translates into CASSYGPGDNSPFHF.

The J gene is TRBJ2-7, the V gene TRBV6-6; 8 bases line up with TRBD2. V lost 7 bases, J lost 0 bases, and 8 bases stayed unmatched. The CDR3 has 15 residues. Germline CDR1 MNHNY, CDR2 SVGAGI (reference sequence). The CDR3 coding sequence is TGTGCCAGCATTCGGAAGCGGGAGAGCTCCTACGAGCAGTACTTC. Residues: CASIRKRESSYEQYF.

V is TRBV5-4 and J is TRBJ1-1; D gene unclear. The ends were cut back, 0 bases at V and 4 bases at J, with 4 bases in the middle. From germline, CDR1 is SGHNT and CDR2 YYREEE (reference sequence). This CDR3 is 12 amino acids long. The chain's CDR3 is CASSLGSTEAFF. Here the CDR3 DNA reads TGTGCCAGCAGCTTGGGATCCACTGAAGCTTTCTTT.

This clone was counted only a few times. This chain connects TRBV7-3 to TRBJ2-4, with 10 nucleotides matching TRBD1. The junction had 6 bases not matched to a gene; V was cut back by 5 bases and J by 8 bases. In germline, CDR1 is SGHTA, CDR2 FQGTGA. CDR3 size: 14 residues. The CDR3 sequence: CASSLTGGRDIQYF. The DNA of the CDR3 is TGTGCCAGCAGCCTGACAGGGGGCCGTGACATTCAGTACTTC. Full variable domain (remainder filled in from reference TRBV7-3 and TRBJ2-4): GAGVSQTPSNKVTEKGKYVELRCDPISGHTALYWYRQSLGQGPEFLIYFQGTGAADDSGLPNDRFFAVRPEGSVSTLKIQRTERGDSAVYLCASSLTGGRDIQYFGAGTRLSVL.

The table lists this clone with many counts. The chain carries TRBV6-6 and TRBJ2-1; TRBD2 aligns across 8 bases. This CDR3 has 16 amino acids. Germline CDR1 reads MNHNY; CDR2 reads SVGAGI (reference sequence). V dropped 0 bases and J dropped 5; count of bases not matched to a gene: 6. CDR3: CASSYSPQAGDNEQFF. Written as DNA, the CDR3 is TGTGCCAGCAGTTACTCCCCCCAAGCGGGGGACAATGAGCAGTTCTTC.

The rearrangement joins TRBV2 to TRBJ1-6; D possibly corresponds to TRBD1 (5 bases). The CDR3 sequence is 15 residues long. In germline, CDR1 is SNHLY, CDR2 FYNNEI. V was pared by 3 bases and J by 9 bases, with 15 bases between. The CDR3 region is CASSDSRVVGSPLHF. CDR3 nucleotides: TGTGCCAGCAGTGATAGCAGGGTGGTTGGTTCACCCCTCCACTTT.

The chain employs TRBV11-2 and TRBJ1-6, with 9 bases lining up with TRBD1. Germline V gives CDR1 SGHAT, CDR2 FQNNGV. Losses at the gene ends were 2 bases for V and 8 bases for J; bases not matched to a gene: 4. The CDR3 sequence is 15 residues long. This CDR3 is CASSLNRGLDSPLHF. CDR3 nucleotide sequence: TGTGCCAGCAGCTTAAACAGGGGGCTCGATTCACCCCTCCACTTT.

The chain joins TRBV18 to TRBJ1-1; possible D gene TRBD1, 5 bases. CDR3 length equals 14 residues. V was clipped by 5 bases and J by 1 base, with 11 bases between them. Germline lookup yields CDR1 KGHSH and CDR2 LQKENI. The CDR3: CASSEGRENTEAFF. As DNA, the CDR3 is TGTGCCAGCTCAGAGGGGAGGGAGAACACTGAAGCTTTCTTT.

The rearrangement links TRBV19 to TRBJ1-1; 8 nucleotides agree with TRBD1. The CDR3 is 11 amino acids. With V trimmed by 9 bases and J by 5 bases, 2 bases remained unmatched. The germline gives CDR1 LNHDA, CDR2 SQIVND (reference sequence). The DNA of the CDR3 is TGTGCCAGCCGACAGGGGACTGAAGCTTTCTTT. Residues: CASRQGTEAFF. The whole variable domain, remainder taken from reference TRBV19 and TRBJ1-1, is DGGITQSPKYLFRKEGQNVTLSCEQNLNHDAMYWYRQDPGQGLRLIYYSQIVNDFQKGDIAEGYSVSREKKESFPLTVTSAQKNPTAFYLCASRQGTEAFFGQGTRLTVV.

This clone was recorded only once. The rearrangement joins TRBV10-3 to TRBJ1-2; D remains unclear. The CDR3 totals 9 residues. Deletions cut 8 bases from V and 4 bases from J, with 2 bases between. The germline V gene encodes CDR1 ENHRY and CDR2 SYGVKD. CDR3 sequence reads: CAILYGYTF. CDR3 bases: TGTGCCATCCTCTATGGCTACACCTTC.

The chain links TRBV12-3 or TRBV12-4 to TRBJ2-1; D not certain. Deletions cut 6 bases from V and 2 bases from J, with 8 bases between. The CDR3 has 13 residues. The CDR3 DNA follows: TGTGCCAGCAGACTTAGCCCCTACAATGAGCAGTTCTTC. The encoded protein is CASRLSPYNEQFF.

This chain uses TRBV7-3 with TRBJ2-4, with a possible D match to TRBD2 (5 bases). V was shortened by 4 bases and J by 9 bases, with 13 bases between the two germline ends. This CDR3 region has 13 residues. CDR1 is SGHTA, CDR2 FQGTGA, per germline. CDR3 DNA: TGTGCCAGCAGCTACGGACCTGCGGGCATTCAGTACTTC. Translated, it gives CASSYGPAGIQYF.

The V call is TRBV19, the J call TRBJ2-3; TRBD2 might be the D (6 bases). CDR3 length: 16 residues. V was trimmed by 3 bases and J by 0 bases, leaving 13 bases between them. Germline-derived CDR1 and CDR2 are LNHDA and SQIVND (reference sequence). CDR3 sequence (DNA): TGTGCCAGTAGTATCAATGTAGCGGCTAGCACAGATACGCAGTATTTT. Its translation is CASSINVAASTDTQYF.

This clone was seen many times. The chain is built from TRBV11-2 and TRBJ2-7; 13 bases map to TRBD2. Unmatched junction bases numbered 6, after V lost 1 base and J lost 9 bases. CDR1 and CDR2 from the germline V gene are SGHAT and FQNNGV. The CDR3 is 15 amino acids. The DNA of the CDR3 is TGTGCCAGCAGCTTAGCAAGGACTAGCGGGAGTGGGCAGTACTTC. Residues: CASSLARTSGSGQYF.

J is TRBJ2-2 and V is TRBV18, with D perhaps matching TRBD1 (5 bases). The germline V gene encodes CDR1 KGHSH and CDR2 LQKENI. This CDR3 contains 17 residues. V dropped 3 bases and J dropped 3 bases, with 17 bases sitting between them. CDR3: CASSPYQQGRDTGELFF. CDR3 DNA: TGTGCCAGCTCACCGTACCAGCAGGGTAGAGACACCGGGGAGCTGTTTTTT.

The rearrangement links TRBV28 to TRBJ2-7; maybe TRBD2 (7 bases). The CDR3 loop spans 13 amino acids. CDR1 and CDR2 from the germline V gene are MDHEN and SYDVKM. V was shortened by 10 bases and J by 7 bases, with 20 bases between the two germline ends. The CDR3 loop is CANHRRGRAEQYF. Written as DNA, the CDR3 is TGTGCCAACCACAGGCGGGGGCGAGCGGAGCAGTACTTC.

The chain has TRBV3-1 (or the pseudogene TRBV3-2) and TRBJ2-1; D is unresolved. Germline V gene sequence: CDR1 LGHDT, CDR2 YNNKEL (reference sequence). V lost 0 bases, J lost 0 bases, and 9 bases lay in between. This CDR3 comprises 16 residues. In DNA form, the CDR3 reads TGTGCCAGCAGCCAAGACGCGGAGAGCTCCTACAATGAGCAGTTCTTC. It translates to CASSQDAESSYNEQFF.

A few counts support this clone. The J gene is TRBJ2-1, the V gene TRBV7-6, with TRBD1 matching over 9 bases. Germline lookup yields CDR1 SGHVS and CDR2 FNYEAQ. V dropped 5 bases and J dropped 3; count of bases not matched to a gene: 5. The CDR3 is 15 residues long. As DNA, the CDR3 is TGTGCCAGCAGCGCTCGGACAGGGGACTACAATGAGCAGTTCTTC. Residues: CASSARTGDYNEQFF.

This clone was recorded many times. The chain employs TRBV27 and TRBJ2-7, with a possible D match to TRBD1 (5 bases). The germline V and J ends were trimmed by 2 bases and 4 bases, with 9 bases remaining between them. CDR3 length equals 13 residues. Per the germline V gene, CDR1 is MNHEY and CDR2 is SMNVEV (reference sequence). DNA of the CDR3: TGTGCCAGCAGTTTACTGGACATGTACGAGCAGTACTTC. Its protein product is CASSLLDMYEQYF.

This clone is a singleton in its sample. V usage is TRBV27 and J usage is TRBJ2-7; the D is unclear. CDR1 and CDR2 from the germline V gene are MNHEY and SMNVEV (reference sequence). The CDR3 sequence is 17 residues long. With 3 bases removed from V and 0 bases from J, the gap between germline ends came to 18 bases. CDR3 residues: CASSFRLRGRSSYEQYF. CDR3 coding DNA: TGTGCCAGCAGTTTCCGGCTCCGAGGACGGAGCTCCTACGAGCAGTACTTC.